This paragraph covers one TCR beta chain sequence. The sample originates from a study of blood T cell repertoires in COVID-19. Clones were sequenced by immunoSEQ multiplex PCR, and TCRdb holds only the in-frame ones, with some missing. The data hold about 360,000 clones, with about 88% observed a single time. CDR3 length: 12 residues. Germline CDR1 SGHVS, CDR2 FQNEAQ. Trimming pared 3 bases from V and 9 bases from J, leaving 12 bases between. The sample was peripheral blood. The chain recombines TRBV7-8 with TRBJ2-7; a weak D match, TRBD1 (5 bases). The clonotype originates from a human donor in a cohort sampled during active COVID-19. CDR3 DNA sequence: TGTGCCAGCAGCTTCGACCAGGGCGGGCAGTACTTC. Its translation: CASSFDQGGQYF. The whole variable domain, filled in from reference TRBV7-8 and TRBJ2-7, reads GAGVSQSPRYKVAKRGQDVALRCDPISGHVSLFWYQQALGQGPEFLTYFQNEAQLDKSGLPSDRFFAERPEGSVSTLKIQRTQQEDSAVYLCASSFDQGGQYFGPGTRLTVT.